The T cell receptor beta chain under discussion was sequenced for a study of regulatory T cells in long-lasting Graves disease. General study points: TRBV28, TRBJ1-2 and TRBJ2-5 were favored in persistent disease.

Time point described: persistent/refractory GD, antithyroid drugs over 5 years with positive TRAb. RNA from PBMCs was the source of the TCR library. V dropped 2 bases and J dropped 2 bases, with 4 bases sitting between them. The CDR3 is 12 residues long. CDR1 is MNHEY, CDR2 SVGEGT, per germline. This clonotype showed up many times. Its target is not known. Arm-PCR of CDR3 regions with iRepertoire HTBI primers generated TCR beta libraries. TCRdb analysed the multiplex PCR reads with MiXCR anew, one entry per CDR3 protein. This table has 300,000 to 500,000 distinct CDR3 sequences, around 21% appearing once.

This TCR derives from a female donor with Graves disease. V and J are TRBV6-2 or TRBV6-3 and TRBJ2-7; D gene unclear. Source: peripheral blood mononuclear cells (PBMCs), taken when the disease was refractory, from a patient treated with antithyroid drugs. CDR3 protein: CASSYRAYEQYF. In DNA, the CDR3 is TGTGCCAGCAGTTACCGAGCCTACGAGCAGTACTTC.